These 2 T cell receptor beta chains were all obtained from the same sample, sequenced in a study of blood T cell repertoires in COVID-19 (dated by TCRdb to 2020 to 2022). Libraries came from the immunoSEQ multiplex PCR assay. TCRdb took this table from immuneACCESS and kept in-frame rearrangements with V and J called. Such tables lack part of the clones; where checked against another copy, unresolved V genes explain under half of the gap, and the rest is unexplained. Present in this sample are about 120,000 clones, 80% to 90% of which were seen just once. The top ten hold around a quarter of the sample. The material sequenced was peripheral blood. The source of these receptors is a man between 70 and 80 years old with active or convalescent COVID-19.

The V gene is TRBV2, the J gene TRBJ2-5, with TRBD1 matching 7 bases. Germline CDR1 is SNHLY and CDR2 is FYNNEI. After removal of 8 bases from V and 2 bases from J, the junction contained 11 bases not matched to a gene. The CDR3 is 15 amino acids. CDR3: CASCWPAGGQETQYF. The DNA for the CDR3 is TGTGCCAGCTGTTGGCCGGCAGGGGGTCAAGAGACCCAGTACTTC. Filled out from reference TRBV2 and TRBJ2-5, the complete variable domain reads EPEVTQTPSHQVTQMGQEVILRCVPISNHLYFYWYRQILGQKVEFLVSFYNNEISEKSEIFDDQFSVERPDGSNFTLKIRSTKLEDSAMYFCASCWPAGGQETQYFGPGTRLLVL.

The gene calls are TRBV7-9 and TRBJ1-3, with 9 bases identical to TRBD1. CDR3 length equals 16 residues. Germline V gene lookup returns CDR1 SEHNR and CDR2 FQNEAQ (reference sequence). V trimming: 11 bases; J trimming: 0 bases; junction bases outside the gene matches: 11. The CDR3 sequence is CAVPGQGMNSGNTIYF. DNA for the CDR3: TGTGCCGTCCCGGGACAGGGAATGAACTCTGGAAACACCATATATTTT.